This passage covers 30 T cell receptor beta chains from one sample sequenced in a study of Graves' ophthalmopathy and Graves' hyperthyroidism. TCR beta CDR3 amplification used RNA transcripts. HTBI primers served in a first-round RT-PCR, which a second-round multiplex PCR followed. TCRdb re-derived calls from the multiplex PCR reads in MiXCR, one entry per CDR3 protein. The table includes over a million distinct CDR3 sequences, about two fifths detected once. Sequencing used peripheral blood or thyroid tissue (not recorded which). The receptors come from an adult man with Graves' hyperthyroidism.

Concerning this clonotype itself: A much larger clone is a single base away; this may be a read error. CDR3 protein: CSAGDRAMFEQYF. The CDR3 DNA reads TGCAGTGCAGGGGACAGGGCTATGTTCGAGCAGTACTTC. J is TRBJ2-5 and V is TRBV20-1; TRBD1 aligns across 9 bases. The tail of the sequence fits TRBJ2-7 better, so the J call may be wrong. Germline V gives CDR1 DFQATT, CDR2 SNEGSKA (reference sequence). This CDR3 contains 13 residues.

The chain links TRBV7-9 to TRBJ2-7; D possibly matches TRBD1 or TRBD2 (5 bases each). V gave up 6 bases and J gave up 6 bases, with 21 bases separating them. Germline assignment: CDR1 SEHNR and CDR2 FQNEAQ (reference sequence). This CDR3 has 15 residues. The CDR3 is CASSPDSREQPEQYF. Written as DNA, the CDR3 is TGTGCCAGCAGTCCTGACAGTCGGGAACAACCCGAGCAGTACTTC.

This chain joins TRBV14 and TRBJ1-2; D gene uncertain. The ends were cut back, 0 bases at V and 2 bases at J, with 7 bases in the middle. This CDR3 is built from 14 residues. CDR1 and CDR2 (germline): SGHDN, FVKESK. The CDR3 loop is CASSQDAANYGYTF. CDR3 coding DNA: TGTGCCAGCAGCCAAGATGCAGCCAACTATGGCTACACCTTC. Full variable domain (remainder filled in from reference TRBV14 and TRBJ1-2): EAGVTQFPSHSVIEKGQTVTLRCDPISGHDNLYWYRRVMGKEIKFLLHFVKESKQDESGMPNNRFLAERTGGTYSTLKVQPAELEDSGVYFCASSQDAANYGYTFGSGTRLTVV.

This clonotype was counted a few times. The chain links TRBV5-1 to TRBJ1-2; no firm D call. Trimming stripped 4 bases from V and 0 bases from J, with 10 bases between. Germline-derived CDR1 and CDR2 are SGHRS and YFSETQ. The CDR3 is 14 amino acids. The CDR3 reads CASSILGSNYGYTF. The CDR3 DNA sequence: TGCGCCAGCAGCATTTTGGGTTCTAACTATGGCTACACCTTC.

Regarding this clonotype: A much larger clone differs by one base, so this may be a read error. The DNA for the CDR3 is TGCAGTGCTAGAGATTACCGGGACAGGCAGTACTTC. Translated, it gives CSARDYRDRQYF. The genes are TRBV20-1 and TRBJ2-7, with 7 bases matching TRBD1. This CDR3 comprises 12 residues. The germline V gene has CDR1 DFQATT and CDR2 SNEGSKA (reference sequence). Trimming cost V 0 bases and J 9 bases; bases outside gene matches: 5.

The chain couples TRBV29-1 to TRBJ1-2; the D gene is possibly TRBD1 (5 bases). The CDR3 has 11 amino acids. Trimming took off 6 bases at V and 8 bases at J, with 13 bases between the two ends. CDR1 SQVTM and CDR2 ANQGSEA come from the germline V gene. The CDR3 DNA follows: TGCAGCGTCGATTGGGGCCAGGGCTACACCTTC. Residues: CSVDWGQGYTF.

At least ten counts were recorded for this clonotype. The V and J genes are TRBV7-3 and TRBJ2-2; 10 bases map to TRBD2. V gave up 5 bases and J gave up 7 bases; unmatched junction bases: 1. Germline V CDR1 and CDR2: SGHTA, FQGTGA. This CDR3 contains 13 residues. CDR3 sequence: CASSRLAGGELFF. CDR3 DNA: TGTGCCAGCAGCAGACTAGCGGGCGGGGAGCTGTTTTTT.

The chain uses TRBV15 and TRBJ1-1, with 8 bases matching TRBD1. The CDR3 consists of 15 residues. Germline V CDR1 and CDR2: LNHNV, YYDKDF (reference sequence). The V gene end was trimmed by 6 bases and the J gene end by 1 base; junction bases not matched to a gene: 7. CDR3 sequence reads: CATSELGTGNTEAFF. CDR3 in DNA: TGTGCCACCAGTGAGTTAGGGACAGGGAACACTGAAGCTTTCTTT.

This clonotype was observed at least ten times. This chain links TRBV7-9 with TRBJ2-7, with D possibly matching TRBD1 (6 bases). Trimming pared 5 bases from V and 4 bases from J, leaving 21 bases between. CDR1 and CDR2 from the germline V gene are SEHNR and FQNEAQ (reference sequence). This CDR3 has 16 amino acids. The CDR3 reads CASSKNTGSLRYEQYF. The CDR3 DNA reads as TGTGCCAGCAGCAAAAACACAGGGTCATTAAGGTACGAGCAGTACTTC.

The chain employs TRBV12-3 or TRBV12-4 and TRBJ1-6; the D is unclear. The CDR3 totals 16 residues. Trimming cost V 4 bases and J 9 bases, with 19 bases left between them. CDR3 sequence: CASSYSNRLRGSPLHF. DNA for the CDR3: TGTGCCAGCAGTTACTCGAACCGGCTCCGTGGTTCACCCCTCCACTTT.

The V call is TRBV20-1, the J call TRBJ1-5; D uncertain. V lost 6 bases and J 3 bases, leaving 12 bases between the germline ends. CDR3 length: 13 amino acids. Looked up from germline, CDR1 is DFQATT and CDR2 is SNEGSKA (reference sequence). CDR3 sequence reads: CSAKDGLNQPQHF. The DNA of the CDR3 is TGCAGTGCAAAGGACGGTCTCAATCAGCCCCAGCATTTT.

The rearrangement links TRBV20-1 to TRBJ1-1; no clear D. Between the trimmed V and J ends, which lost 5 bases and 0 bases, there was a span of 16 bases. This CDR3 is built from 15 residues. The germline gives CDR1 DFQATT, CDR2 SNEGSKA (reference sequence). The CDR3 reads CSAPDQQRMNTEAFF. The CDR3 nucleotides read TGCAGTGCTCCAGATCAACAGCGCATGAACACTGAAGCTTTCTTT.

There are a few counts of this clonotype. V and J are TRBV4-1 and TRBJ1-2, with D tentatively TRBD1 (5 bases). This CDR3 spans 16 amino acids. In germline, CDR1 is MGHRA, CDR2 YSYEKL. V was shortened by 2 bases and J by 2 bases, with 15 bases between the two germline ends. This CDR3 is CASSQNSGTGNYGYTF. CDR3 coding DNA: TGCGCCAGCAGCCAAAACTCCGGGACCGGCAACTATGGCTACACCTTC.

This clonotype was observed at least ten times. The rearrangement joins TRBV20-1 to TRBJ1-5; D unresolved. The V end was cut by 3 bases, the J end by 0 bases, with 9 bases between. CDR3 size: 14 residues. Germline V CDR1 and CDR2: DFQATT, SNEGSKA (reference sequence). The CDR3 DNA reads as TGCAGTGCTAGGTACAGCTATAGCAATCAGCCCCAGCATTTT. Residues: CSARYSYSNQPQHF.

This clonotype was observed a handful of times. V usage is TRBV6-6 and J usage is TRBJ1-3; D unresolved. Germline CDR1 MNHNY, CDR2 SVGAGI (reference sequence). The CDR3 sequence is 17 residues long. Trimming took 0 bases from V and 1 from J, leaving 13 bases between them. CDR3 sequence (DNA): TGTGCCAGCAGTTACTCGAGCGGCTCTCAATCTGGAAACACCATATATTTT. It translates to CASSYSSGSQSGNTIYF.

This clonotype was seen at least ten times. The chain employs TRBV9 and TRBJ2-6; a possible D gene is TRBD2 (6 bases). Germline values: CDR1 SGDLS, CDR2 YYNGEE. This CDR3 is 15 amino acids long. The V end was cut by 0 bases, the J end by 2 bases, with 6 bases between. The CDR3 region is CASSVGGAGANVLTF. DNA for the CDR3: TGTGCCAGCAGCGTAGGGGGGGCTGGGGCCAACGTCCTGACTTTC.

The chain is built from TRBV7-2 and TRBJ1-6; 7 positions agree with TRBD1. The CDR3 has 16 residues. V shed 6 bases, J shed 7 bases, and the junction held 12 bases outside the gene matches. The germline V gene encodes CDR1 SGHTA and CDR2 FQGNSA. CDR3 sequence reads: CASSQGTAGLNSPLHF. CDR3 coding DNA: TGTGCCAGCAGTCAAGGGACAGCAGGGTTGAATTCACCCCTCCACTTT.

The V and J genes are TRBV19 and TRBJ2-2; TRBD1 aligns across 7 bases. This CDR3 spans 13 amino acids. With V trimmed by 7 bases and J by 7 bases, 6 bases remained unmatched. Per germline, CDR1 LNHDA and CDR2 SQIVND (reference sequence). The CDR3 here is CASIDRVVGELFF. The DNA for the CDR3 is TGTGCCAGTATTGACAGGGTAGTCGGGGAGCTGTTTTTT.

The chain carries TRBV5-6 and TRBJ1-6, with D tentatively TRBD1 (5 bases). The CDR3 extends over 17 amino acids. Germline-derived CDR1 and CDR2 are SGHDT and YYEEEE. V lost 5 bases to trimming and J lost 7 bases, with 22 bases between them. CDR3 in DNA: TGTGCCAGCAGATCGGAGGTCGGGGCGTCTAGGAATTCACCCCTCCACTTT. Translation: CASRSEVGASRNSPLHF.

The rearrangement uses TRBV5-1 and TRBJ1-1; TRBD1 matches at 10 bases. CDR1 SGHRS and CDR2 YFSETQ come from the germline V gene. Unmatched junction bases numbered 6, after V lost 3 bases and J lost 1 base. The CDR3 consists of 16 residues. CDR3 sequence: CASSWSGTGANTEAFF. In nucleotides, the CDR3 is TGCGCCAGCAGCTGGTCCGGGACAGGGGCGAACACTGAAGCTTTCTTT. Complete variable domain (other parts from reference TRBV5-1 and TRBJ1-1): KAGVTQTPRYLIKTRGQQVTLSCSPISGHRSVSWYQQTPGQGLQFLFEYFSETQRNKGNFPGRFSGRQFSNSRSEMNVSTLELGDSALYLCASSWSGTGANTEAFFGQGTRLTVV.

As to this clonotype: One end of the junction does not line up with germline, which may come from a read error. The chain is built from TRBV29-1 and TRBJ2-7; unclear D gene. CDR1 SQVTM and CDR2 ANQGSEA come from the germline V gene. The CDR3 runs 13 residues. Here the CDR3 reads CSVEAGTPYEQHF. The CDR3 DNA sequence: TGCAGCGTTGAAGCCGGCACGCCCTACGAGCAGCACTTC.

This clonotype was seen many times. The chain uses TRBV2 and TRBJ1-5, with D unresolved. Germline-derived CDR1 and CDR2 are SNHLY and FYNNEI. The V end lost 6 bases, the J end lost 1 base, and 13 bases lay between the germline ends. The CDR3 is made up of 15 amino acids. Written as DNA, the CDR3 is TGTGCCAGCAGGGGTGGGTGGTCCAGCAATCAGCCCCAGCATTTT. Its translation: CASRGGWSSNQPQHF.

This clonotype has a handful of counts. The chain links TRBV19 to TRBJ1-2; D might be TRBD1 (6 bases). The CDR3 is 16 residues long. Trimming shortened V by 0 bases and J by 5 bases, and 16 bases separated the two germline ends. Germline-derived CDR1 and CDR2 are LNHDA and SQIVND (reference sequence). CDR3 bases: TGTGCCAGTAGTATAGATCTGCGGGGGGCGACTTATGGCTACACCTTC. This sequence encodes CASSIDLRGATYGYTF.

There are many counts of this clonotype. The CDR3 nucleotides are TGCAGCACCACAGTGAACACTGAAGCTTTCTTT. Amino acids: CSTTVNTEAFF. The chain has TRBV29-1 and TRBJ1-1; no reliable D call. This CDR3 has 11 amino acids. V lost 8 bases to trimming and J lost 0 bases, with 7 bases between them. Germline CDR1 reads SQVTM; CDR2 reads ANQGSEA.

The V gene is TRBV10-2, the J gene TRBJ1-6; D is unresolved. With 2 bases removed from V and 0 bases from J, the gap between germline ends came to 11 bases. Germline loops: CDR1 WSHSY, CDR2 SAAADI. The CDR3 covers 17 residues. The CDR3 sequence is CASSELGRSSYNSPLHF. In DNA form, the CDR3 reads TGCGCCAGCAGTGAGCTCGGGAGGAGCTCCTATAATTCACCCCTCCACTTT.

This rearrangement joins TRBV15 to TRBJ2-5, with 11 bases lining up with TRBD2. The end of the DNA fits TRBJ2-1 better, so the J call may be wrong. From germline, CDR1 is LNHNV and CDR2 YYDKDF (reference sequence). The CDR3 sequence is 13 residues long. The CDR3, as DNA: TGTGCCACCAGCCGTGGGACTAGCGGCGAGCAGTTCTTC. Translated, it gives CATSRGTSGEQFF.

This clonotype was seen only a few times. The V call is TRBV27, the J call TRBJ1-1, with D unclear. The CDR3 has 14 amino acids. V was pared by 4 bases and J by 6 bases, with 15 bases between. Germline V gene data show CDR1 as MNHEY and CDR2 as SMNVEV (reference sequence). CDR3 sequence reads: CASSSVQNRAEAFF. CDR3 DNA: TGTGCCAGCAGTTCGGTGCAAAATCGGGCTGAAGCTTTCTTT.

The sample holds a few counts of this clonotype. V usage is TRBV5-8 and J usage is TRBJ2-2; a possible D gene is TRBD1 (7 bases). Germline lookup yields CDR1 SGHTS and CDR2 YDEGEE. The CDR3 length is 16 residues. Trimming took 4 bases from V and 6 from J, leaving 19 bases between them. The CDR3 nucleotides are TGTGCCAGCAGCCCTGGAGGGGGCACCCTTTCCGGGGAGCTGTTTTTT. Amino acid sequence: CASSPGGGTLSGELFF. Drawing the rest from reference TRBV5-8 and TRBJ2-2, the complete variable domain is EAGVTQSPTHLIKTRGQQATLRCSPISGHTSVYWYQQALGLGLQFLLWYDEGEERNRGNFPPRFSGRQFPNYSSELNVNALELEDSALYLCASSPGGGTLSGELFFGEGSRLTVL.

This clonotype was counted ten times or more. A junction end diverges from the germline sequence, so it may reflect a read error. CDR3 DNA: TGTGCCAGCAGCTTAAGGCTAGCGGGAGAATTGCACTTC. This encodes CASSLRLAGELHF. The chain links TRBV7-6 to TRBJ2-7; TRBD2 agrees at 10 bases. There are 13 residues in the CDR3. Germline assignment: CDR1 SGHVS and CDR2 FNYEAQ.

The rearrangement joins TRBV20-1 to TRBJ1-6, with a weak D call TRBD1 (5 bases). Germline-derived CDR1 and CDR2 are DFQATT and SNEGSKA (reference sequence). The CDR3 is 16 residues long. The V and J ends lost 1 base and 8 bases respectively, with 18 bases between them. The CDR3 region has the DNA TGCAGTGCTAGAGCTGCTCAGGGTCAGCGGGATTCACCCCTCCACTTT. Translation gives CSARAAQGQRDSPLHF.